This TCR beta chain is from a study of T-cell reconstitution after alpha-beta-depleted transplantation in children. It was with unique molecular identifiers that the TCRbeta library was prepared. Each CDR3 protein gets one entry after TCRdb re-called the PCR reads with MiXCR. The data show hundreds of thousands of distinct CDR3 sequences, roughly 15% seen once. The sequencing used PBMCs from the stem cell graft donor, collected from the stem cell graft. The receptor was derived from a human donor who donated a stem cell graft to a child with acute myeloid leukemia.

The CDR3 nucleotides read TGCGCCAGCAGCTCTTCGACGGGGGAGAACACTGAAGCTTTCTTT. Its translation is CASSSSTGENTEAFF. This chain joins TRBV5-1 and TRBJ1-1, with TRBD1 as a possible D gene (5 bases). This CDR3 contains 15 residues. Germline lookup yields CDR1 SGHRS and CDR2 YFSETQ. Trimming shortened V by 3 bases and J by 1 base, and 13 bases separated the two germline ends. Full variable domain (remainder filled in from reference TRBV5-1 and TRBJ1-1): KAGVTQTPRYLIKTRGQQVTLSCSPISGHRSVSWYQQTPGQGLQFLFEYFSETQRNKGNFPGRFSGRQFSNSRSEMNVSTLELGDSALYLCASSSSTGENTEAFFGQGTRLTVV.